The source of this T cell receptor (beta chain) is a study of blood T cell repertoires in COVID-19. Sequencing was performed with immunoSEQ multiplex PCR; in TCRdb, only in-frame clones are kept and a portion is missing. This table holds fewer than 200,000 clones, around 80% found once. Germline CDR1 and CDR2: SGHTA and FQGTGA. This CDR3 comprises 16 residues. The J segment lost 7 bases and the V segment lost 1 base, leaving 8 bases of the junction unmatched. The chain joins TRBV7-3 to TRBJ2-2, with TRBD2 matching over 8 bases. The sample consisted of peripheral blood. The sequence came from a woman in her seventies with acute or convalescent COVID-19. The CDR3 bases are TGTGCCAGCAGCTTAATTCCCGGGACTAGGGGCGGGGAGCTGTTTTTT. Its translation: CASSLIPGTRGGELFF.